This is a list of T cell receptor beta chains from one sample in a study of T cells in Graves' hyperthyroidism and ophthalmopathy. One entry per CDR3 protein, called by TCRdb with MiXCR from the multiplex PCR reads. The repertoire holds 500,000 or so distinct CDR3 sequences, with 17% as singletons. The sequenced sample was blood. These receptor sequences come from a woman between 18 and 30 years old with Graves' ophthalmopathy. Both conserved end residues are part of each CDR3. The D gene is left open where the match is weak. Size is omitted from some rows. Given values are once, few, many or a class for expanded clones.

.	TRBV27	TRBJ2-5	many	TGTGCCAGCAGTTTATCGGTCCAAGAGACCCAGTACTTC	CASSLSVQETQYF
.	TRBV4-1	TRBJ1-6	.	TGCGCCAGCAGCCAAGGCCTGGGGCGAAATTCACCCCTCCACTTT	CASSQGLGRNSPLHF
.	TRBV7-3	TRBJ2-3	many	TGTGCCAGCAGGCAAGGAGATACGCAGTATTTT	CASRQGDTQYF
.	TRBV2	TRBJ1-1	many	TGTGCCAGCAGAGCCCGGGCCGGGTACGCTGAAGCTTTCTTT	CASRARAGYAEAFF
.	TRBV28	TRBJ2-7	many	TGTGCCAGCAGTTTTCCCTCGGGGAAGCAGTACTTC	CASSFPSGKQYF
.	TRBV19	TRBJ1-1	few	TGTGCCAGTACCTCCCCCAGCAGTATCACTGAAGCTTTCTTT	CASTSPSSITEAFF
.	TRBV20-1	TRBJ1-2	.	TGCAGTGCTAACCAAATCACGGGGTATGGCTACACCTTC	CSANQITGYGYTF
.	TRBV15	TRBJ1-6	few	TGTGCCACCAGCAGAGATTGGGGGGAAGGTTCACCCCTCCACTTT	CATSRDWGEGSPLHF
TRBD1	TRBV20-1	TRBJ1-1	.	TGCAGTGCTAGAGATCCTGACAGGGGGTTCAGTCACACTGGAGCTTTCTTT	CSARDPDRGFSHTGAFF
TRBD1	TRBV2	TRBJ1-5	.	TGTGCCAGCAGACGGACAGGGGGCATTCAGCCCCAGCATTTT	CASRRTGGIQPQHF
.	TRBV4-1	TRBJ2-7	.	TGCGCCAGCAGTCTGTCAGATTCTTCCTACGAGCAGTACTTC	CASSLSDSSYEQYF
.	TRBV7-3	TRBJ1-2	.	TGTGCCAACGGGCAGATTGACACCTTC	CANGQIDTF
TRBD2	TRBV3-1	TRBJ2-5	.	TGTGCCAGCAGCCAAGGTGCTTTGCGGGAGTGGGAGACCCAGTACTTC	CASSQGALREWETQYF
.	TRBV4-3	TRBJ1-4	.	TGCGCCAGCAGCCGAGCCGGCGGTGAAAAACTGTTTTTT	CASSRAGGEKLFF
TRBD2	TRBV7-2	TRBJ2-7	few	TGTGCCAGCAAAGGCGGGAGAAGGACCTACGAGCAGTACTTC	CASKGGRRTYEQYF
.	TRBV19	TRBJ2-2	.	TGTGCCAGTAGTATAGATGAGGAGCTGTTTTTT	CASSIDEELFF
.	TRBV6-2/TRBV6-3	TRBJ1-1	few	TGTGCCAGCAGACAAAGGGGAGCTGAAGCTTTCTTT	CASRQRGAEAFF
.	TRBV7-2	TRBJ1-1	.	TGTGCCAGCAGCTTAGCCGCTGGGGCTGAAGCTTTCTTT	CASSLAAGAEAFF
TRBD1	TRBV20-1	TRBJ1-1	many	TGCAGTGCTTGTGGGACAGGGAAGATAGCTTTCTTT	CSACGTGKIAFF
TRBD2	TRBV2	TRBJ2-7	many	TGTGCCAGCAGTGAGGGACTAGCGGGACGCCCCTCCTACGAGCAGTACTTC	CASSEGLAGRPSYEQYF
TRBD1	TRBV27	TRBJ1-2	few	TGTGCCAGCTCGCCGGGACAGGGGCTCTATGGCTACACCTTC	CASSPGQGLYGYTF
.	TRBV27	TRBJ2-5	many	TGTGCCAGCAGTCTCTCGGACCAAGAGACCCAGTACTTC	CASSLSDQETQYF
.	TRBV14	TRBJ2-3	.	TGTGCCAGCAGCCAGTATTCCAAGCTGACGCAGTATTTT	CASSQYSKLTQYF
.	TRBV30	TRBJ1-1	many	TGTGCCTCCAGAAGGATGAACACTGAAGCTTTCTTT	CASRRMNTEAFF
.	TRBV27	TRBJ2-1	many	TGTGCCAGCAGTCCACAGGGCCCCTCGGTTAACAATGAGCAGTTCTTC	CASSPQGPSVNNEQFF
.	TRBV27	TRBJ1-2	few	TGTGCCAGCAGTTACCTCGGACACCACTATGGCCACACCTTC	CASSYLGHHYGHTF
TRBD2	TRBV7-3	TRBJ2-3	.	TGTGCCAGCAGCGAAAGGCGGGGGGCGGATACGCAGTATTTT	CASSERRGADTQYF
.	TRBV6-1	TRBJ1-2	few	TGTGCCAGCCTAACAGAGACCTATGGCTACACCTTC	CASLTETYGYTF
TRBD1	TRBV11-2	TRBJ1-6	many	TGTGCCAGCAGCTTAGCTTTAGGAGGGCAGGGGGCGCGTTCTCCCCTCCACTTT	CASSLALGGQGARSPLHF
.	TRBV6-5	TRBJ1-3	many	TGTGCCAGCAGTTACGCCCGAGAGGGAAACACCATATATTTT	CASSYAREGNTIYF
.	TRBV6-1	TRBJ1-1	many	TGTGCCAGCAGTGAAGCCCCCCAGAACACTGAAGCTTTCTTT	CASSEAPQNTEAFF
.	TRBV6-2/TRBV6-3	TRBJ1-2	many	TGTGCCAGCAGTTACTCGACCGGCGGGGGAATCTATGGCTACACCTTC	CASSYSTGGGIYGYTF
.	TRBV27	TRBJ2-1	few	TGTGCCAGCAGACCAGACACAGTGGATGAGCAGTTCTTC	CASRPDTVDEQFF
.	TRBV27	TRBJ1-3	.	TGTGCCAGCAGTTTATCCGGAGGGGACTTCTCTGGAAACACCATATATTTT	CASSLSGGDFSGNTIYF
.	TRBV27	TRBJ1-1	.	TGTGCCAGCAGTTTAAGGGGGGACCTGAACACTGAAGCTTTCTTT	CASSLRGDLNTEAFF
.	TRBV3-1	TRBJ1-6	few	TGTGCCAGCAGCGAAACAAGGTATAATTCACCCCTCCACTTT	CASSETRYNSPLHF
.	TRBV6-8	TRBJ2-5	many	TGTGCCAGGCCAAGTCAAGAGACCCAGTACTTC	CARPSQETQYF
.	TRBV20-1	TRBJ2-5	many	TGCAGTGCGGCCGGGGTCGGAGAGACCCAGTACTTC	CSAAGVGETQYF
.	TRBV15	TRBJ1-6	many	TGTGCCACCAGCAGTTCTAGACTGGCTCATTCACCCCTCCACTTT	CATSSSRLAHSPLHF
TRBD2	TRBV19	TRBJ2-7	.	TGTGCCAGTAGTAACGGGGGGAACCTCTACGAGCAGTACTTC	CASSNGGNLYEQYF
TRBD2	TRBV28	TRBJ2-3	.	TGTGCCAGCAGTCTTTTCGGGACTAGCGGTTTCACAGATACGCAGTATTTT	CASSLFGTSGFTDTQYF
.	TRBV30	TRBJ1-2	few	TGTGCCTGGACCCGGCACTATGGCTACACCTTC	CAWTRHYGYTF
.	TRBV4-3	TRBJ1-4	.	TGCGCCAGCAGCCAAGATGGGGGGGAAAAACTGTTTTTT	CASSQDGGEKLFF
TRBD1	TRBV6-1	TRBJ2-5	many	TGTGCCAGCAGCATTGGGACAGGGGGGCGGGAGACCCAGTACTTC	CASSIGTGGRETQYF
.	TRBV5-6	TRBJ1-6	.	TGTGCCAGCAGCCCAGAGGGGTCTTCACCCCTCCACTTT	CASSPEGSSPLHF
.	TRBV29-1	TRBJ1-1	few	TGCAGCGTCGCGTCAGGGGTCACTGAAGCTTTCTTT	CSVASGVTEAFF
.	TRBV6-1	TRBJ2-1	.	TGTGCCAGCAGTGAGGGGGCAGGGGTCTACAATGAGCAGTTCTTC	CASSEGAGVYNEQFF